Detailed here is one T cell receptor beta chain. Its antigen remains unknown. Germline-derived CDR1 and CDR2 are SGHVS and FNYEAQ. J lost 5 bases, V lost 0 bases, and 5 bases had no gene match. The CDR3 length is 15 residues. The data derive from a study of Ad26.COV2.S vaccination and SARS-CoV-2 variants. Overall study findings and caveats: Vaccinees showed greater spike-specific TCR breadth than placebo recipients. Recipients of either vaccine or placebo displayed similar breadth of non-spike TCRs.

Libraries were prepared by immunoSEQ multiplex PCR; TCRdb keeps only in-frame clonotypes and omits some of them. The sample includes about 480,000 clones, 87% of them seen just once. Indicated treatment: roughly 20 received Ad26.COV2.S at low or high dose, single or two shots; several received placebo; per-sample allocation not given. The investigators took samples on day 63 after the first vaccine or placebo injection. Within Boston, the person who donated was an adult of 18-55 years. The rearrangement links TRBV7-6 to TRBJ2-5, with 8 bases fitting TRBD2. Sequencing used peripheral blood, obtained in a trial of Ad26.COV2.S vaccine versus placebo. This TCR came from a person between 18 and 59 years old who received the Ad26.COV2.S COVID-19 vaccine or a placebo. CDR3 loop: CASSLARGLVETQYF. The CDR3 DNA sequence: TGTGCCAGCAGCTTAGCTCGGGGACTAGTCGAGACCCAGTACTTC.